This T cell receptor beta chain was recovered during a study of cytomegalovirus exposure and HLA in healthy donors. The study ran its PCR with 60 Vbeta and 13 Jbeta primers. Only in-frame clones appear in the TCRdb table, and some are missing; sequencing was by immunoSEQ multiplex PCR. The repertoire holds around 160,000 clones, with roughly 80% as singletons. Germline CDR1 is ENHRY and CDR2 is SYGVKD. Trimming shortened V by 11 bases and J by 0 bases, and 28 bases separated the two germline ends. The CDR3 loop spans 18 amino acids. The source is a woman between 35 and 50 years old in good health and CMV-seropositive. Material: PBMCs. The J gene is TRBJ1-2, the V gene TRBV10-3; the D gene is possibly TRBD1 (6 bases). CDR3 nucleotides: TGTGCCGTCTACCCGGGGCCTGGACAGCAACAATCTAACTATGGCTACACCTTC. It is translated as CAVYPGPGQQQSNYGYTF.